Described below is a single TCR beta chain sequence and its context. Its recognized antigen is unknown. No clone much larger than this one lies a single base away; base qualities are absent. Reading from cysteine to phenylalanine, the CDR3 counts 15 amino acids. Only the CDR3 DNA stays, 45 bases, in frame from base 1. At the junction V is shortened by 1 base and J by 1 base; bases outside the gene matches: 1. The germline V gene encodes CDR1 SGHAT and CDR2 FQDESV (reference sequence). The source of the sample is a study of T cell changes during pregnancy in multiple sclerosis (dated by TCRdb to the late 2010s). As for the study more broadly: Changes in the T cell repertoire over the course of pregnancy were examined in this study in women with multiple sclerosis.

Library preparation employed the immunoSEQ multiplex PCR assay. Sourced from immuneACCESS, this table was stored by TCRdb with only in-frame sequences that have V and J called. A share of the clones is absent; for the studies checked, an unresolved V gene accounts for under half, and the remainder has no known explanation. Here the sample has under 110,000 clones; roughly 92% occur a single time. Approximately 1.6% of the sample comes from the top ten. Rearrangement joined TRBV11-1 to TRBJ1-1, with 9 bases aligning to TRBD1. The sequences come from peripheral blood, collected after pregnancy. This receptor was taken from a female donor with multiple sclerosis, enrolled in a pregnancy study. For the CDR3, the sequence is CASSLDRGRNTEAFF. The nucleotide sequence is given as TGTGCCAGCAGCTTAGACAGGGGGCGGAACACTGAAGCTTTCTTT.